This section outlines one TCR beta chain sequence together with its context. The antigen remains undetermined. This sample was included in a study of T cell responses to AZD1222 COVID-19 vaccine. General study findings and limits: Most donors were white British and more were female, and clonal diversity was possibly underestimated. Spike-specific TCR repertoires showed rising breadth and depth after two AZD1222 doses.

Generated by immunoSEQ multiplex PCR, the TCRdb table keeps only in-frame clones and is missing some. Of approximately 60,000 clones listed, over 70% are singletons. Germline assignment: CDR1 SGHRS and CDR2 YFSETQ. The CDR3 consists of 15 residues. The junction had 7 bases not matched to a gene; V was cut back by 4 bases and J by 2 bases. This sequence joins TRBV5-1 and TRBJ2-3; 7 nucleotides align to TRBD2. The sample here was peripheral blood, taken on day 0 of AZD1222 vaccination. This clonotype originated in an adult in good health. CDR3 protein: CASSPGGAPTDTQYF. The DNA for the CDR3 is TGCGCCAGCAGCCCGGGGGGAGCCCCCACAGATACGCAGTATTTT.